This TCR beta chain appears in the sequencing data of a study of blood T cell repertoires in COVID-19. Turning to the study itself: T cells, B-cell-depleted T cells, or PBMCs supplied cDNA or gDNA.

Original processing notes: Counts of nucleated cells, estimated from reference gene primer amplification, were obtained. Clones were sequenced by immunoSEQ multiplex PCR, and TCRdb holds only the in-frame ones, with some missing. V and J calls and clone size are as listed in that table; D and trimming were resolved from the DNA. The sample consists of 100,000 to 150,000 clones, around 87% of them appearing once. The CDR3 spans 13 residues. The germline CDR1 and CDR2 sequences are SNHLY and FYNNEI. Trimming stripped 0 bases from V and 2 bases from J, with 4 bases between. The sequence was collected from a woman in her seventies with acute or convalescent COVID-19. Sequencing was carried out using peripheral blood. This sequence joins TRBV2 and TRBJ2-5; no definite D call. The CDR3, as DNA: TGTGCCAGCAGTGAAGCCAGGCAAGAGACCCAGTACTTC. Translation: CASSEARQETQYF.